The sequence of this T cell receptor (beta chain) was determined in a study of tumor-infiltrating lymphocytes in primary liver carcinoma. As for the study in general: The neoplasms were of stage T1-T3 N0M0, with dimensions of about 4.2 to 10 cm across.

Joint extraction of RNA and DNA used about 17-30 mg of bulk tissue that was unsorted. TCR beta cDNA came from approximately 0.55 ug total RNA, primed with a constant-region primer. Nested multiplex PCR, run for three rounds with slightly modified ARM-PCR, yielded TCR beta libraries. The study ran its first two PCR rounds for around 10 cycles each, using TRBV1-TRBV30 forward primers and a C-beta reverse primer. TCRdb reprocessed the multiplex PCR reads via MiXCR and lists one record per CDR3 protein. The data hold about 120,000 distinct CDR3 sequences, with less than 80% observed a single time. The study, taken as a whole, reports: Merely about 7.5-24% of top clones occurred in all five tumor regions.

Remarks on this clonotype: Its target is not known. This could be a read error, since a much larger clone is one nucleotide away.

The CDR3 is 13 residues long. CDR1 and CDR2 from the germline V gene are SGHDN and FVKESK. V is TRBV14 and J is TRBJ2-7, with D maybe TRBD2 (6 bases). Sequenced material: liver tumor tissue from sampling region 1. Subset defined: tumor region T1, superior pole. The TCR sequence derives from a woman aged 55 to 70 with primary liver carcinoma and hepatitis B virus infection. The CDR3 nucleotides are TGTGCCAGCAGCCTGGGACTCCTCTACGGGCAGTACTTC. Protein product: CASSLGLLYGQYF.